This TCR beta chain was retrieved from a study of CD8+ T cells in alopecia areata. At the level of the study: The study gave treated patients oral tofacitinib at 5 to 10 mg twice daily.

Alopecia areata patients had lesional scalp punch biopsies and peripheral blood taken from them. Study-wide results and limits: Compared with mice, patients displayed less clear TCR sharing, possibly for HLA-related reasons. Lesional scalp, notably in alopecia totalis/universalis, had clonality above that of normal scalp.

V lost 0 bases to trimming and J lost 1 base, with 10 bases between them. The CDR3 length is 15 residues. Germline assignment: CDR1 SGHRS and CDR2 YFSETQ. A note on this clone: No antigen is known for it.

After isolation, RNA underwent reverse transcription to generate cDNA as the sequencing template. Assay: immunoSEQ multiplex PCR; the TCRdb copy retains only in-frame clones and omits some. The sample has around 250,000 clones; 67% are singletons. The sequences come from CD4+ T cells sorted from blood, collected at week 0. V usage is TRBV5-1 and J usage is TRBJ2-5; the D call may be TRBD1 or TRBD2 (5 bases each). This clonotype originated in a human donor with alopecia areata. In nucleotides, the CDR3 is TGCGCCAGCAGCTTGGTTGGGACCTCCCAAGAGACCCAGTACTTC. Protein: CASSLVGTSQETQYF.